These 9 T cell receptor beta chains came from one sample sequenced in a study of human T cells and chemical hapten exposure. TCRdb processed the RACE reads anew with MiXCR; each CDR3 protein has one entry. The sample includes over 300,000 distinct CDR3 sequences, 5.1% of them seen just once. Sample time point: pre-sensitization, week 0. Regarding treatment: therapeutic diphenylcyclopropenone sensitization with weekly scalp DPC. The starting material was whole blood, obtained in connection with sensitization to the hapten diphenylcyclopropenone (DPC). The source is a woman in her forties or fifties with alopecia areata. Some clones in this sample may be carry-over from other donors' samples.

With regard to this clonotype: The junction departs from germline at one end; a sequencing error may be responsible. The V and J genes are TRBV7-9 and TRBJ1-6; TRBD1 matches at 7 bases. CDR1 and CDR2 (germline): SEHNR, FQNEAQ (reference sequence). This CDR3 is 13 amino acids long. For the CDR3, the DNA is TGTGCCGGCAGCTCGACAGGGACTTCACCCCTCCACTTT. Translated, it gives CAGSSTGTSPLHF.

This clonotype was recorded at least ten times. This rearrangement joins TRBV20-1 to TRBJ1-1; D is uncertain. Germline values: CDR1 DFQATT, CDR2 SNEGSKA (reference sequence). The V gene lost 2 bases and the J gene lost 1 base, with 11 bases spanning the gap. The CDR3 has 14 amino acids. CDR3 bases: TGCAGTGCTAGACTCGGGGTGGGGAACACTGAAGCTTTCTTT. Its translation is CSARLGVGNTEAFF.

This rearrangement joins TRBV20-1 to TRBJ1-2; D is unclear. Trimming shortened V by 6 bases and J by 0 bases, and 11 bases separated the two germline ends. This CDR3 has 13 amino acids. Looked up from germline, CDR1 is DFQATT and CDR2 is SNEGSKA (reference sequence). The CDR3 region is CSAPRPTNYGYTF. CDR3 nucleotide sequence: TGCAGTGCCCCGAGACCGACTAACTATGGCTACACCTTC.

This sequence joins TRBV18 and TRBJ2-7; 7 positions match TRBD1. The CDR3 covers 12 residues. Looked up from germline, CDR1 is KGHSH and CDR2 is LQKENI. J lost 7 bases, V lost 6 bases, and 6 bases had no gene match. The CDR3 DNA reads TGTGCCAGCTCGACAGGGAACGGAGAGCAGTACTTC. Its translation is CASSTGNGEQYF.

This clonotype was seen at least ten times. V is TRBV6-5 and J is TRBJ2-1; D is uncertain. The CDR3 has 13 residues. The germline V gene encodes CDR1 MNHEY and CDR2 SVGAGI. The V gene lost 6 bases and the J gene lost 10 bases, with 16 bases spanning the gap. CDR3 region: CASSSLDGREQFF. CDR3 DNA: TGTGCCAGCAGCTCCCTAGATGGTCGGGAGCAGTTCTTC.

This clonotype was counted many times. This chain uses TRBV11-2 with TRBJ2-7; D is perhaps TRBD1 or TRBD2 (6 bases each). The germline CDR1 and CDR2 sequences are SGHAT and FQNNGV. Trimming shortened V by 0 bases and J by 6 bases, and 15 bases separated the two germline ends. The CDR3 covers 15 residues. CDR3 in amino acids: CASSLEGAGRGEQYF. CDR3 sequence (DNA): TGTGCCAGCAGCTTAGAGGGGGCAGGGCGGGGCGAGCAGTACTTC. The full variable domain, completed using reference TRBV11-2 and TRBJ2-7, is EAGVAQSPRYKIIEKRQSVAFWCNPISGHATLYWYQQILGQGPKLLIQFQNNGVVDDSQLPKDRFSAERLKGVDSTLKIQPAKLEDSAVYLCASSLEGAGRGEQYFGPGTRLTVT.

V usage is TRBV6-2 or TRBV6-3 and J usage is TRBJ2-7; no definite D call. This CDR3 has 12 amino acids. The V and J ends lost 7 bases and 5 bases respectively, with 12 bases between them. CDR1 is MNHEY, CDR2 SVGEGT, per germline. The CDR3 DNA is TGTGCCAGCACCGTCCTTGGCAACGAGCAGTACTTC. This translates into CASTVLGNEQYF.

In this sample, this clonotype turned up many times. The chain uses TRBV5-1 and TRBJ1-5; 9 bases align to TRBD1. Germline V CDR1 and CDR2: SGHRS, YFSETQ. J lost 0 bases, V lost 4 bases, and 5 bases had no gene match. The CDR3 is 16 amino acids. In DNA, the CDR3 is TGCGCCAGCAGCCCAGGGGACAGGGATAGCAATCAGCCCCAGCATTTT. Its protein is CASSPGDRDSNQPQHF.

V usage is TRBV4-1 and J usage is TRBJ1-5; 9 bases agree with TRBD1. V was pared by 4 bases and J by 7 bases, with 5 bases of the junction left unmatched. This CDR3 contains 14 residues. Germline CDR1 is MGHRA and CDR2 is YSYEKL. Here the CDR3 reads CASSPGQGEQPQHF. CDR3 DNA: TGCGCCAGCAGCCCGGGACAGGGCGAACAGCCCCAGCATTTT.